Each of the 3 T cell receptor beta chains below was sequenced from the same sample in a study of control samples from healthy donors and cancer patients. The data were produced by immunoSEQ multiplex PCR, yet TCRdb's version contains in-frame clones alone and is incomplete. This sample has roughly 120,000 clones, with around 89% found just once. The sequencing input was blood. Every receptor here comes from a woman between 50 and 59 years old in good health.

The V call is TRBV7-2, the J call TRBJ1-6; D unresolved. Between the trimmed V and J ends, which lost 5 bases and 4 bases, there was a span of 15 bases. The CDR3 totals 16 residues. Per germline, CDR1 SGHTA and CDR2 FQGNSA. The CDR3 protein is CASSPRTQKYNSPLHF. The DNA for the CDR3 is TGTGCCAGCAGCCCCAGAACGCAAAAATATAATTCACCCCTCCACTTT.

This rearrangement joins TRBV27 to TRBJ1-5, with D unclear. Germline values: CDR1 MNHEY, CDR2 SMNVEV (reference sequence). Trimming took off 0 bases at V and 7 bases at J, with 13 bases between the two ends. The CDR3 covers 15 residues. The CDR3 DNA follows: TGTGCCAGCAGTTTATCGGACCCTTTCGGACAGCCCCAGCATTTT. Encoded protein: CASSLSDPFGQPQHF.

V and J are TRBV28 and TRBJ2-1; 8 bases are shared with TRBD1. CDR3 length: 14 residues. With 5 bases clipped from V and 9 bases from J, the junction kept 9 bases outside the gene matches. Looked up from germline, CDR1 is MDHEN and CDR2 is SYDVKM. The CDR3 sequence: CASSPIDRGGEQFF. The CDR3 DNA is TGTGCCAGCAGTCCCATAGACAGGGGCGGTGAGCAGTTCTTC.